The 21 T cell receptor beta chains listed next were all sequenced from one sample in a study of blood T cell repertoires in COVID-19. Data came from immunoSEQ multiplex PCR; TCRdb stores just in-frame clones and leaves some out. The sample lists 170,000 or so clones; roughly 84% were seen once. Material for sequencing was PBMCs or T cells enriched from blood (not recorded which). These receptors were collected from a woman aged 45-65 years who had recovered from COVID-19.

This chain connects TRBV18 to TRBJ2-3; 10 positions match TRBD1. The V segment lost 0 bases and the J segment 0 bases; nucleotides outside the gene matches: 0. The V gene's germline CDR1 is KGHSH and CDR2 LQKENI. The CDR3 sequence is 16 residues long. The CDR3 coding sequence is TGTGCCAGCTCACCACCGGGACAGGGGAGCACAGATACGCAGTATTTT. This encodes CASSPPGQGSTDTQYF.

This chain uses TRBV7-8 with TRBJ2-7, with 9 bases matching TRBD2. The CDR3 spans 15 residues. V gave up 5 bases and J gave up 6 bases; unmatched junction bases: 11. The germline CDR1 and CDR2 sequences are SGHVS and FQNEAQ. This chain's CDR3 is CASSIRPSGVREQYF. In DNA, the CDR3 is TGTGCCAGCAGCATACGCCCTAGCGGGGTCCGCGAGCAGTACTTC.

The gene calls are TRBV19 and TRBJ1-2; TRBD1 matches 8 bases. Trimming cost V 6 bases and J 6 bases; bases outside gene matches: 6. Germline V gives CDR1 LNHDA, CDR2 SQIVND (reference sequence). This CDR3 contains 13 residues. CDR3 in amino acids: CASRLQGVDGYTF. In nucleotides, the CDR3 is TGTGCCAGTAGACTACAGGGGGTGGATGGCTACACCTTC.

The V and J genes are TRBV5-6 and TRBJ2-1, with D perhaps TRBD2 (6 bases). CDR3 length: 15 amino acids. Per the germline V gene, CDR1 is SGHDT and CDR2 is YYEEEE. Trimming removed 4 bases at V and 0 bases at J, with 11 bases between. The CDR3 spells CASSQRVGSYNEQFF. The CDR3 bases are TGTGCCAGCAGCCAGCGGGTCGGCTCCTACAATGAGCAGTTCTTC.

A single count supports this clone. CDR3 nucleotide sequence: TGTGCCAGCAGTTTTCCGGTCGGGAGTGGTGGTGAGCAGTTCTTC. It specifies CASSFPVGSGGEQFF. The chain employs TRBV6-5 and TRBJ2-1, with D perhaps TRBD2 (6 bases). The CDR3 loop spans 15 amino acids. V was pared by 4 bases and J by 9 bases, with 19 bases between. Germline V gives CDR1 MNHEY, CDR2 SVGAGI.

The chain uses TRBV2 and TRBJ2-2, with 8 positions matching TRBD1. CDR1 SNHLY and CDR2 FYNNEI come from the germline V gene. The CDR3 extends over 13 amino acids. Trimming cost V 6 bases and J 7 bases; bases outside gene matches: 4. The CDR3 region is CASRRTGNGELFF. CDR3 coding DNA: TGTGCCAGCAGGCGGACAGGGAACGGGGAGCTGTTTTTT.

The rearrangement links TRBV7-2 to TRBJ2-7; D is unresolved. Germline values: CDR1 SGHTA, CDR2 FQGNSA. Trimming stripped 0 bases from V and 0 bases from J, with 6 bases between. This CDR3 is built from 14 residues. The CDR3 protein is CASSLASISYEQYF. CDR3 DNA sequence: TGTGCCAGCAGCTTAGCTTCCATCTCCTACGAGCAGTACTTC.

The chain recombines TRBV30 with TRBJ1-4; 7 bases fit TRBD1. Trimming took 5 bases from V and 12 from J; bases not matched to a gene: 12. There are 13 residues in the CDR3. Germline values: CDR1 GTSNPN, CDR2 SVGIG (reference sequence). The CDR3 nucleotides read TGTGCCTGGGTGGGAACGGGACAGAGAGAACTGTTTTTT. Translating gives CAWVGTGQRELFF.

The V call is TRBV7-9, the J call TRBJ1-4, with TRBD1 identical over 8 bases. This CDR3 has 14 amino acids. The V gene end was trimmed by 4 bases and the J gene end by 7 bases; junction bases not matched to a gene: 5. Per the germline V gene, CDR1 is SEHNR and CDR2 is FQNEAQ (reference sequence). CDR3 protein: CASSSTGDAEKLFF. CDR3 bases: TGTGCCAGCAGCTCGACAGGGGACGCTGAAAAACTGTTTTTT.

This clone is a singleton in its sample. The chain carries TRBV5-4 and TRBJ1-2; D is unclear. The CDR3 consists of 16 residues. The V and J ends lost 5 bases and 3 bases respectively, with 20 bases between them. CDR1 and CDR2 from the germline V gene are SGHNT and YYREEE (reference sequence). The CDR3 DNA reads TGTGCCAGCAGTACCACATACACTAGAAGAGACTATGGCTACACCTTC. This sequence encodes CASSTTYTRRDYGYTF.

The chain is built from TRBV30 and TRBJ1-3, with a weak D call TRBD1 (6 bases). This CDR3 contains 17 residues. Between the trimmed V and J ends, which lost 0 bases and 2 bases, there was a span of 17 bases. The germline V gene encodes CDR1 GTSNPN and CDR2 SVGIG (reference sequence). CDR3 in amino acids: CAWSVSEGRGPGNTIYF. The DNA of the CDR3 is TGTGCCTGGAGTGTAAGTGAGGGCAGGGGCCCTGGAAACACCATATATTTT.

Details on this clone: The germline gene is not matched at one end of the junction; a read error may be the cause. J is TRBJ2-1 and V is TRBV5-1; D is uncertain. CDR1 and CDR2 (germline): SGHRS, YFSETQ. The CDR3 is made up of 15 amino acids. Written as DNA, the CDR3 is TGCGCCAGCAGTTTGGTTTCTAGCTCCTACAATGAGCAGTTCTTC. This sequence encodes CASSLVSSSYNEQFF.

This chain uses TRBV19 with TRBJ1-4, with a tentative D call TRBD1 (6 bases). The CDR3 is 14 residues long. V was clipped by 8 bases and J by 2 bases, with 12 bases between them. Germline V CDR1 and CDR2: LNHDA, SQIVND (reference sequence). This CDR3 is CASGNRDTNEKLFF. DNA of the CDR3: TGTGCCAGTGGCAACAGGGATACTAATGAAAAACTGTTTTTT.

The V and J genes are TRBV5-1 and TRBJ1-4; D unclear. V dropped 0 bases and J dropped 7 bases, with 10 bases sitting between them. Per germline, CDR1 SGHRS and CDR2 YFSETQ. This CDR3 contains 14 residues. Written as DNA, the CDR3 is TGCGCCAGCAGCTTGGCGCCGGGAATTGAAAAACTGTTTTTT. Amino acid sequence: CASSLAPGIEKLFF.

This clone was seen just once. This rearrangement joins TRBV30 to TRBJ1-2, with D maybe TRBD1 (5 bases). There are 12 residues in the CDR3. Per the germline V gene, CDR1 is GTSNPN and CDR2 is SVGIG (reference sequence). V shed 2 bases and J shed 8 bases, with 12 bases lying between them. The CDR3 nucleotides read TGTGCCTGGAGTCATAGACAGCTAGGCTACACCTTC. Amino acids: CAWSHRQLGYTF.

V gene TRBV5-1 combines with J gene TRBJ1-2; the D is unclear. The germline V and J ends were trimmed by 4 bases and 8 bases, with 12 bases remaining between them. CDR3 length: 12 amino acids. Germline-derived CDR1 and CDR2 are SGHRS and YFSETQ. The CDR3 region is CASSIDLVGYTF. In DNA, the CDR3 is TGCGCCAGCAGCATCGACCTAGTAGGCTACACCTTC.

This clone is a singleton in its sample. The chain carries TRBV27 and TRBJ2-2; 7 nucleotides match TRBD2. V was pared by 1 base and J by 1 base, with 6 bases of the junction left unmatched. Per germline, CDR1 MNHEY and CDR2 SMNVEV (reference sequence). The CDR3 is 17 amino acids. DNA of the CDR3: TGTGCCAGCAGTTTATGGGGGGAGGGCGTGAACACCGGGGAGCTGTTTTTT. It is translated as CASSLWGEGVNTGELFF.

The genes are TRBV5-4 and TRBJ2-5; 14 positions agree with TRBD2. Germline loops: CDR1 SGHNT, CDR2 YYREEE (reference sequence). There are 16 residues in the CDR3. V shed 4 bases and J 2 bases; nucleotides not matched to a gene: 4. DNA of the CDR3: TGTGCCAGCAGCCGGACTAGCGGGAGGTCACAAGAGACCCAGTACTTC. Translating it yields CASSRTSGRSQETQYF.

This clone occurred a few times. The rearrangement uses TRBV7-2 and TRBJ1-5, with a possible D match to TRBD1 (6 bases). Trimming removed 5 bases from V and 3 bases from J, with 14 bases in between. This CDR3 is 15 amino acids long. CDR1 and CDR2 from the germline V gene are SGHTA and FQGNSA. The CDR3: CASSQDRLFNQPQHF. The CDR3 nucleotides are TGTGCCAGCAGCCAGGACAGACTATTCAATCAGCCCCAGCATTTT.

This CDR3 reads CASSRESRSYEQYF. In DNA form, the CDR3 reads TGTGCCAGCAGCCGTGAGTCCCGCTCCTACGAGCAGTACTTC. The rearrangement links TRBV4-2 to TRBJ2-7; no clear D gene. CDR1 is LGHNA, CDR2 YNFKEQ, per germline. The CDR3 loop spans 14 amino acids. V shed 4 bases and J shed 0 bases, with 10 bases lying between them.

V usage is TRBV29-1 and J usage is TRBJ1-1; 9 positions match TRBD1. The CDR3 extends over 13 amino acids. V was clipped by 7 bases and J by 1 base; unmatched bases: 4. CDR1 and CDR2 from the germline V gene are SQVTM and ANQGSEA. CDR3 bases: TGCAGCGATAGACAGGGGGGGAACACTGAAGCTTTCTTT. It is translated as CSDRQGGNTEAFF.